A selection of T cell receptor beta chains follows, all from one sample in a study of T-cell reconstitution after alpha-beta-depleted transplantation in children. Each CDR3 protein gets one entry after TCRdb re-called the PCR reads with MiXCR. The sample contains around 370,000 distinct CDR3 sequences, 10% of which appear only once. Source: PBMCs from the stem cell graft donor, taken from the stem cell graft. These receptors all come from a human donor who donated a stem cell graft to a child with acute lymphoblastic leukemia. Each CDR3 is given without its conserved first and last residue. Each record gives: CDR3 protein, V gene, CDR3 length.

cdr3_aa: ASAGPTYNEQF
v_call: TRBV12-3/TRBV12-4
cdr3_length: 11

cdr3_aa: ASSFRPGQGNSPLH
v_call: TRBV5-1
cdr3_length: 14

cdr3_aa: ASSARVGVRGTDTQY
v_call: TRBV11-3
cdr3_length: 15

cdr3_aa: ASRQVGYADEQY
v_call: TRBV7-2
cdr3_length: 12

cdr3_aa: ASSLSGFGYT
v_call: TRBV28
cdr3_length: 10

cdr3_aa: ASSPLSGQETQY
v_call: TRBV11-2
cdr3_length: 12

cdr3_aa: ATKRDDEQF
v_call: TRBV24-1
cdr3_length: 9

cdr3_aa: ASSVVQVMNTEAF
v_call: TRBV6-1
cdr3_length: 13

cdr3_aa: SASRSGVQETQY
v_call: TRBV20-1
cdr3_length: 12

cdr3_aa: SARVLVSYNEQF
v_call: TRBV20-1
cdr3_length: 12

cdr3_aa: ASSQGSGTPNTEAF
v_call: TRBV4-1
cdr3_length: 14

cdr3_aa: AMGGTGSSYEQY
v_call: TRBV10-3
cdr3_length: 12

cdr3_aa: ASSFWQSSQPQH
v_call: TRBV12-3/TRBV12-4
cdr3_length: 12

cdr3_aa: ASSQELRENYEQY
v_call: TRBV4-1
cdr3_length: 13

cdr3_aa: ASSFTAQGSYEQY
v_call: TRBV12-3/TRBV12-4
cdr3_length: 13

cdr3_aa: ASSGTDRTTPYEQY
v_call: TRBV5-6
cdr3_length: 14

cdr3_aa: ASSLAAANYGYT
v_call: TRBV7-2
cdr3_length: 12

cdr3_aa: ASSSGAISTNEKLF
v_call: TRBV5-1
cdr3_length: 14

cdr3_aa: ASSQGRGGQGPYEQY
v_call: TRBV4-2
cdr3_length: 15

cdr3_aa: SGLREGGTDTQY
v_call: TRBV20-1
cdr3_length: 12

cdr3_aa: ASSSGRVEETQY
v_call: TRBV27
cdr3_length: 12

cdr3_aa: ASSLRQGALEQY
v_call: TRBV28
cdr3_length: 12

cdr3_aa: ASSQEQWTNEKLF
v_call: TRBV4-2
cdr3_length: 13

cdr3_aa: ASSLRQGARWSYNSPLH
v_call: TRBV5-6
cdr3_length: 17

cdr3_aa: ASSPSGGSTGELF
v_call: TRBV3-1
cdr3_length: 13

cdr3_aa: ASMAVTGELF
v_call: TRBV6-5
cdr3_length: 10

cdr3_aa: ASSYAGGGGQPQH
v_call: TRBV6-2/TRBV6-3
cdr3_length: 13

cdr3_aa: ASSSSRGIEQY
v_call: TRBV12-3/TRBV12-4
cdr3_length: 11

cdr3_aa: ASSITSFSYNEQF
v_call: TRBV19
cdr3_length: 13

cdr3_aa: ASSVSMGWEDEQY
v_call: TRBV9
cdr3_length: 13

cdr3_aa: SAPGTSPREQF
v_call: TRBV20-1
cdr3_length: 11

cdr3_aa: ASTISRASGSNEQF
v_call: TRBV7-2
cdr3_length: 14

cdr3_aa: ASSQEPGVYEQY
v_call: TRBV4-3
cdr3_length: 12

cdr3_aa: SARAALGSMNTEAF
v_call: TRBV20-1
cdr3_length: 14

cdr3_aa: ASSLGQVNEKLF
v_call: TRBV7-9
cdr3_length: 12

cdr3_aa: ASSRDVQETQY
v_call: TRBV3-1
cdr3_length: 11

cdr3_aa: ASSSAGLAGTYNEQF
v_call: TRBV7-2
cdr3_length: 15

cdr3_aa: ASSTRQAEAF
v_call: TRBV7-9
cdr3_length: 10

cdr3_aa: ASSSMEEQY
v_call: TRBV4-1
cdr3_length: 9

cdr3_aa: SARLGTGSYEQY
v_call: TRBV20-1
cdr3_length: 12

cdr3_aa: ASSFRLGLAGGSGELF
v_call: TRBV27
cdr3_length: 16